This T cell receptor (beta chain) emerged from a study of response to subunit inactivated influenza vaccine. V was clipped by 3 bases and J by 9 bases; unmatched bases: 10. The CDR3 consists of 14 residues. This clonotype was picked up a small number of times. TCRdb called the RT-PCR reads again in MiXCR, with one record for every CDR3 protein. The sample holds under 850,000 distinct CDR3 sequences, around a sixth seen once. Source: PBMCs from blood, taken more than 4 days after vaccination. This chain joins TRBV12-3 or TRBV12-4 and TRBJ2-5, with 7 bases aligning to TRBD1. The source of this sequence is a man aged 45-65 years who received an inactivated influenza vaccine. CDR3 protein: CASSLGSTGLSQYF. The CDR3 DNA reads TGTGCCAGCAGTTTGGGATCGACAGGGCTTTCCCAGTACTTC.